This TCR beta chain comes out of a study of T cell repertoires in cytomegalovirus infection. Study overall: Public TCR beta signatures marked donors with CMV infection and the matching HLA.

TCRdb reprocessed the reads with MiXCR, giving one entry per CDR3 protein. Among some 100,000 distinct CDR3 sequences listed, 20% to 25% were seen once. A few counts support this clonotype. The antigen remains undetermined. The V end was cut by 2 bases, the J end by 2 bases, with 13 bases between. This CDR3 spans 16 amino acids. Germline CDR1 KGHSH, CDR2 LQKENI. Broader study findings: Summed public TCR beta family frequency identified CMV carriers bearing the relevant HLA. The ex vivo response showed dominance by HLA-C-restricted CMV-specific TCR beta clonotypes.

The clonotype was recovered from a human donor in good health (CMV status not recorded). Some clones in this sample may be carry-over from other donors' samples. V is TRBV18 and J is TRBJ2-4; perhaps TRBD1 as D (6 bases). Sequencing input: CD8+ T cells from PBMCs. The CDR3 reads CASSPGTTGPKNIQYF. CDR3 sequence (DNA): TGTGCCAGCTCACCAGGGACAACGGGACCCAAAAACATTCAGTACTTC. The full variable domain, in which reference TRBV18 and TRBJ2-4 provide the parts outside the CDR3, is NAGVMQNPRHLVRRRGQEARLRCSPMKGHSHVYWYRQLPEEGLKFMVYLQKENIIDESGMPKERFSAEFPKEGPSILRIQQVVRGDSAAYFCASSPGTTGPKNIQYFGAGTRLSVL.